The entry below gives a single T cell receptor (beta chain) sequence along with its context. Its matching antigen is unknown. This record comes from a study of cytomegalovirus exposure and HLA in healthy donors. With 60 Vbeta and 13 Jbeta primers, the PCR was carried out. Assay used: immunoSEQ multiplex PCR; TCRdb lists only in-frame clones, some missing. The sample shows 75,000 to 95,000 clones, and 1.5% sits with its ten largest clones. From germline, CDR1 is MDHEN and CDR2 SYDVKM. The CDR3 spans 14 residues. J was trimmed by 4 bases and V by 7 bases; bases with no gene match: 9. Healthy donors of bone marrow made up the group. Study results and caveats: Cytomegalovirus-associated status was assigned to approximately 160 TCR beta chains. Most TCRs appeared rarely, but some public TCRs recurred in many donors.

The sequenced sample consisted of PBMCs. The chain links TRBV28 to TRBJ2-5; TRBD2 matches at 7 bases. The TCR sequence derives from an older woman in good health and CMV-seronegative. The CDR3 DNA reads TGTGCCAGCACCTCCGGGGGGTCGGTAGAGACCCAGTACTTC. Translating it yields CASTSGGSVETQYF.